This is a list of T cell receptor beta chains from one sample in a study of blood T cell repertoires in COVID-19. Sequenced by immunoSEQ multiplex PCR; TCRdb stores in-frame clones only, minus some. The sample comprises roughly 62,000 clones, roughly 87% of which are singletons, and 10% rests with the top ten. The sample comprised peripheral blood. Source of these receptors: a human donor with acute or convalescent COVID-19. The donor label of this sample is uncertain. Both conserved end residues are trimmed from each CDR3. The D gene is left open where the match is weak.

d_gene,v_gene,j_gene,CDR3aa
TRBD1,TRBV2,TRBJ2-6,ASSKDRVVGANVLT
TRBD1,TRBV6-5,TRBJ2-5,ASSRKPGQQETQY
TRBD1,TRBV3-1/TRBV3-2,TRBJ2-3,ASSQGDSPDTQY
TRBD2,TRBV19,TRBJ2-3,ASRSLADPDTQY
NA,TRBV5-1,TRBJ1-1,ASSQDPRGGRTEAF
TRBD1,TRBV11-3,TRBJ2-2,ASSSGTGIGELF
NA,TRBV28,TRBJ2-7,ASSSRGEYPVEQY
NA,TRBV18,TRBJ2-5,ASSPLLQKKQETQY
NA,TRBV7-9,TRBJ2-3,ASSQDTGDTQY
NA,TRBV5-4,TRBJ2-7,ASSRGLSREQY
NA,TRBV5-6,TRBJ2-5,ASTPRGGYQETQY
NA,TRBV5-1,TRBJ2-3,ASSPRTAADTQY
NA,TRBV6-5,TRBJ1-1,ASRTRRGEAF
TRBD2,TRBV4-2,TRBJ2-3,ASSPGLAGGLDTQY